This TCR beta chain was sequenced for a study of shared clonotypes between healthy human individuals. Remarks on this clone: The antigen remains unidentified.

Naive CD4+ cells were CD45RA-selected; the remaining cells were memory. Study results and limitations: Relative to memory subsets, naive subsets generally showed larger estimated richness.

The CDR3 loop spans 14 amino acids. Germline loops: CDR1 SGDLS, CDR2 YYNGEE. V lost 4 bases and J lost 5, with 15 bases in between. Each cell subset's genomic DNA was divided evenly among several immunoSEQ plates. Profiling relied on immunoSEQ multiplex PCR, and the TCRdb table lists in-frame clones only, not all of them. The table records some 2,100,000 clones, around 95% of them present only once. The sequenced material came from naive CD4+ T cells sorted from blood. Subset reported: CD45RA+ positively selected. This clonotype was obtained from a man between 18 and 29 years old in good health. J is TRBJ1-1 and V is TRBV9, with D unclear. The CDR3 region has the DNA TGTGCCAGCAGCCCTCGTATGCGGGAGACTGAAGCTTTCTTT. Its protein is CASSPRMRETEAFF.